This T cell receptor beta chain was found in a study of CD8+ T cells in alopecia areata. Extracted RNA was reverse transcribed into cDNA, the sequencing template. Profiled with immunoSEQ multiplex PCR; TCRdb holds only in-frame clones, not every one. The sample yields 65,000 to 75,000 clones, around 30% seen once. On this clone: Its antigen is not identified.

Treatment specified: oral pan-JAK inhibitor, 5-10 mg twice daily. Sorting from PBMCs produced CD4+ and CD8+ T cells. Regarding the study as a whole: Relative to mice, TCR sharing across patients was less clear, a difference possibly HLA-related. In lesional scalp, particularly from alopecia totalis/universalis, clonality was higher than in normal scalp. Among the top 100, expanded CD8+ clones were significantly decreased by tofacitinib, as was scalp clonality.

The sequence was obtained from a human donor with alopecia areata. The source material was CD8+ T cells sorted from blood, sampled at week 4, from a patient treated with tofacitinib.

The CDR3 region has the DNA TGCAGCGTTCCAAAACAGGGGGGCGGTGAGACCCAGTACTTC. Protein sequence: CSVPKQGGGETQYF. The chain carries TRBV29-1 and TRBJ2-5; 8 bases are a match to TRBD1. The CDR3 runs to 14 residues. With V trimmed by 5 bases and J by 5 bases, 10 bases remained unmatched. CDR1 and CDR2 from the germline V gene are SQVTM and ANQGSEA. The full variable domain, completed using reference TRBV29-1 and TRBJ2-5, is SAVISQKPSRDICQRGTSLTIQCQVDSQVTMMFWYRQQPGQSLTLIATANQGSEATYESGFVIDKFPISRPNLTFSTLTVSNMSPEDSSIYLCSVPKQGGGETQYFGPGTRLLVL.